Shown below are 15 T cell receptor beta chains from a single sample sequenced in a study of blood T cell repertoires in COVID-19 (TCRdb year 2020). Libraries came from the immunoSEQ multiplex PCR assay. TCRdb took over this immuneACCESS table, retaining in-frame rearrangements with V and J assigned. Such tables are incomplete; in checked studies, under half of the missing clones stem from an unresolved V gene, and the remainder is unexplained. The sample table records 150,000 to 200,000 clones; about 82% of these occur just once. Jointly, the top ten make up 4.5% to 6.5% of the sample. Sequences were obtained from peripheral blood. The origin of the receptors is a woman aged 30 to 39 with acute or convalescent COVID-19.

The chain is built from TRBV2 and TRBJ2-7, with D perhaps TRBD1 (6 bases). The V end lost 6 bases, the J end lost 0 bases, and 18 bases lay between the germline ends. CDR1 and CDR2 from the germline V gene are SNHLY and FYNNEI. This CDR3 comprises 16 residues. Written as DNA, the CDR3 is TGTGCCAGCAGCGTTTCGACAGGACCCCTCTCCTACGAGCAGTACTTC. This sequence encodes CASSVSTGPLSYEQYF.

The chain joins TRBV7-3 to TRBJ2-7; a weak D match, TRBD1 (6 bases). Germline values: CDR1 SGHTA, CDR2 FQGTGA. The CDR3 covers 15 residues. The V and J ends lost 5 bases and 3 bases respectively, with 17 bases between them. The CDR3 DNA reads TGTGCCAGCAGCCCACAGGGATCCGCCTTCTACGAGCAGTACTTC. It translates to CASSPQGSAFYEQYF.

V and J are TRBV7-9 and TRBJ2-7; a weak D match, TRBD1 (5 bases). Deletions cut 0 bases from V and 5 bases from J, with 5 bases between. Germline CDR1 is SEHNR and CDR2 is FQNEAQ (reference sequence). CDR3 length: 12 amino acids. CDR3 DNA sequence: TGTGCCAGCAGCTTAGCAGGGGACGAGCAGTACTTC. Protein: CASSLAGDEQYF.

The V call is TRBV29-1, the J call TRBJ1-1; D is unclear. Trimming cost V 7 bases and J 2 bases, with 11 bases left between them. The CDR3 covers 12 residues. Germline loops: CDR1 SQVTM, CDR2 ANQGSEA. The DNA of the CDR3 is TGCAGCGAGGCGGGGAGTAACACTGAAGCTTTCTTT. Protein sequence: CSEAGSNTEAFF.

The rearrangement uses TRBV7-8 and TRBJ2-3; D may be TRBD1 (5 bases). Germline CDR1 reads SGHVS; CDR2 reads FQNEAQ. The CDR3 has 16 amino acids. The V end was cut by 1 base, the J end by 0 bases, with 11 bases between. CDR3 loop: CASSLVPGRSTDTQYF. CDR3 nucleotides: TGTGCCAGCAGCTTAGTCCCAGGGCGTAGCACAGATACGCAGTATTTT.

The chain recombines TRBV5-1 with TRBJ1-3, with D perhaps matching TRBD1 (6 bases). CDR3 length equals 14 residues. Germline V CDR1 and CDR2: SGHRS, YFSETQ. Trimming removed 3 bases from V and 4 bases from J, with 11 bases in between. The CDR3 loop is CASSSQGSGNTIYF. For the CDR3, the DNA is TGCGCCAGCAGCTCACAGGGATCAGGAAACACCATATATTTT.

This clone was detected a few times. The chain employs TRBV4-2 and TRBJ1-6; 10 bases fit TRBD1. The CDR3 is made up of 20 amino acids. Germline assignment: CDR1 LGHNA and CDR2 YNFKEQ. V trimming: 4 bases; J trimming: 6 bases; junction bases outside the gene matches: 18. DNA of the CDR3: TGTGCCAGCAGCCCCACGTTAACCGGTCTTAGGACAGGGGGTAATTCACCCCTCCACTTT. Protein sequence: CASSPTLTGLRTGGNSPLHF.

The chain employs TRBV2 and TRBJ1-6; D unclear. Trimming pared 3 bases from V and 10 bases from J, leaving 16 bases between. This CDR3 has 15 amino acids. Germline V gives CDR1 SNHLY, CDR2 FYNNEI. CDR3 DNA: TGTGCCAGCAGTGAGACGGGGAAGCCTAGATCACCCCTCCACTTT. Translating it yields CASSETGKPRSPLHF. The full variable domain, in which reference TRBV2 and TRBJ1-6 provide the parts outside the CDR3, is EPEVTQTPSHQVTQMGQEVILRCVPISNHLYFYWYRQILGQKVEFLVSFYNNEISEKSEIFDDQFSVERPDGSNFTLKIRSTKLEDSAMYFCASSETGKPRSPLHFGNGTRLTVT.

The chain carries TRBV7-9 and TRBJ2-5; D gene ambiguous. This CDR3 has 13 residues. CDR1 is SEHNR, CDR2 FQNEAQ, per germline (reference sequence). The ends were cut back, 5 bases at V and 7 bases at J, with 14 bases in the middle. This CDR3 reads CASSPLLGWTQYF. CDR3 in DNA: TGTGCCAGCAGCCCCCTCCTAGGTTGGACCCAGTACTTC.

J is TRBJ2-3 and V is TRBV11-3; D is perhaps TRBD2 (6 bases). Germline V lookup: CDR1 SGHNT, CDR2 YENEEA. This CDR3 has 15 amino acids. V shed 4 bases and J shed 2 bases, with 13 bases lying between them. The CDR3 sequence is CASSSGLLPTDTQYF. In DNA, the CDR3 is TGTGCCAGCAGCTCGGGACTTCTGCCCACAGATACGCAGTATTTT. Full variable domain (missing parts from reference TRBV11-3 and TRBJ2-3): EAGVVQSPRYKIIEKKQPVAFWCNPISGHNTLYWYLQNLGQGPELLIRYENEEAVDDSQLPKDRFSAERLKGVDSTLKIQPAELGDSAVYLCASSSGLLPTDTQYFGPGTRLTVL.

The V and J genes are TRBV12-3 or TRBV12-4 and TRBJ1-2, with 7 bases that match TRBD1. CDR3 length: 13 residues. V lost 7 bases to trimming and J lost 4 bases; unmatched junction nucleotides: 6. CDR3 bases: TGTGCCAGCAATCAGGGGGGAACCTATGGCTACACCTTC. Protein sequence: CASNQGGTYGYTF.

Written as DNA, the CDR3 is TGTGCCAGCAGCTTATTAGGACACCCCAATCAGCCCCAGCATTTT. This sequence encodes CASSLLGHPNQPQHF. The gene calls are TRBV11-2 and TRBJ1-5; tentatively, D is TRBD1 (5 bases). CDR1 SGHAT and CDR2 FQNNGV come from the germline V gene. This CDR3 region has 15 residues. V was clipped by 2 bases and J by 3 bases, with 11 bases between them.

This chain links TRBV7-9 with TRBJ1-6; possible D gene TRBD1, 6 bases. Germline V gene lookup returns CDR1 SEHNR and CDR2 FQNEAQ (reference sequence). The CDR3 consists of 14 residues. The V end was cut by 5 bases, the J end by 7 bases, with 12 bases between. As DNA, the CDR3 is TGTGCCAGCAGCATGACAGGCGCCAATTCACCCCTCCACTTT. The encoded protein is CASSMTGANSPLHF.

The genes are TRBV18 and TRBJ1-5; no firm D call. The V end was cut by 1 base, the J end by 3 bases, with 7 bases between. In germline, CDR1 is KGHSH, CDR2 LQKENI. The CDR3 covers 14 residues. The CDR3 DNA follows: TGTGCCAGCTCACCACAACAGTTCAATCAGCCCCAGCATTTT. This translates into CASSPQQFNQPQHF.

V gene TRBV29-1 combines with J gene TRBJ2-1, with 9 bases aligning to TRBD2. J gave up 10 bases and V 7 bases, and 11 bases lay outside the gene matches. CDR1 is SQVTM and CDR2 is ANQGSEA in the germline V gene. The CDR3 is 13 amino acids. The CDR3: CSGGLAGAQEQFF. CDR3 nucleotide sequence: TGCAGCGGTGGGTTAGCGGGAGCACAGGAGCAGTTCTTC.